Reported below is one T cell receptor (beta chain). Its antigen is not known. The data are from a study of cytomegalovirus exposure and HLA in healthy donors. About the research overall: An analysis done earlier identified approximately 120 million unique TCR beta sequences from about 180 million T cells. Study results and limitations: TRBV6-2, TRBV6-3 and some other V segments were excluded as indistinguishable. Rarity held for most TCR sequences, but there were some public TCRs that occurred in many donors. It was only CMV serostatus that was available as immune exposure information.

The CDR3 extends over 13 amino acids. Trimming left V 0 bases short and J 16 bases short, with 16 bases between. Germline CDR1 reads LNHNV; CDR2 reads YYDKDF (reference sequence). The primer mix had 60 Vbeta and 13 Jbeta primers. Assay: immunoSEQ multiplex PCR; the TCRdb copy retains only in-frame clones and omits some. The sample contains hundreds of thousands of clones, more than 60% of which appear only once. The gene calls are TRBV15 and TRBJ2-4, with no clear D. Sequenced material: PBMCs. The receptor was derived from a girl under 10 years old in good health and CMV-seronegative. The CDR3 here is CATSRDFPSINYF. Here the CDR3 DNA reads TGTGCCACCAGCAGAGATTTCCCGAGTATCAACTACTTC.